Below are 26 T cell receptor beta chains sequenced from a single sample in a study of T cell changes during pregnancy in multiple sclerosis. Assay: immunoSEQ multiplex PCR; the TCRdb copy retains only in-frame clones and omits some. Altogether some 70,000 clones are present, around 90% being singletons, with the ten largest covering over 0.65%. The sequencing here drew on peripheral blood, taken in the second trimester of pregnancy. These receptor sequences come from a female donor with multiple sclerosis, enrolled in a pregnancy study.

The V and J genes are TRBV7-3 and TRBJ2-3, with a weak D call TRBD2 (6 bases). V lost 1 base, J lost 0 bases, and 29 bases lay in between. The CDR3 is 22 amino acids. In germline, CDR1 is SGHTA, CDR2 FQGTGA. For the CDR3, the DNA is TGTGCCAGCAGCTTAATAGCCCTCGGGGGATTCGGTGGGGTCCCTAGCACAGATACGCAGTATTTT. Translated: CASSLIALGGFGGVPSTDTQYF.

The gene calls are TRBV5-6 and TRBJ1-1; a possible D gene is TRBD1 (6 bases). Germline CDR1 and CDR2: SGHDT and YYEEEE. V lost 4 bases, J lost 1 base, and 11 bases lay in between. The length of the CDR3 is 14 residues. CDR3 in DNA: TGTGCCAGCAGCCGGGGACACCCGAACACTGAAGCTTTCTTT. It codes for CASSRGHPNTEAFF. The full variable domain, its missing parts supplied by reference TRBV5-6 and TRBJ1-1, is DAGVTQSPTHLIKTRGQQVTLRCSPKSGHDTVSWYQQALGQGPQFIFQYYEEEERQRGNFPDRFSGHQFPNYSSELNVNALLLGDSALYLCASSRGHPNTEAFFGQGTRLTVV.

The CDR3 here is CAWSRRQGSGGELFF. The DNA of the CDR3 is TGTGCCTGGAGCCGAAGACAGGGGTCGGGCGGGGAGCTGTTTTTT. This chain links TRBV30 with TRBJ2-2; 8 nucleotides agree with TRBD1. The germline V gene encodes CDR1 GTSNPN and CDR2 SVGIG (reference sequence). The CDR3 runs 15 residues. V shed 3 bases and J 7 bases; nucleotides not matched to a gene: 10.

The CDR3 sequence is CAWRAEGGVAVANTGELFF. DNA for the CDR3: TGTGCCTGGAGGGCGGAGGGGGGGGTAGCCGTCGCGAACACCGGGGAGCTGTTTTTT. The J gene is TRBJ2-2, the V gene TRBV30, with D perhaps TRBD2 (7 bases). Germline assignment: CDR1 GTSNPN and CDR2 SVGIG (reference sequence). V was trimmed by 3 bases and J by 0 bases, leaving 23 bases between them. The CDR3 is made up of 19 amino acids.

This clone was recorded once. The gene calls are TRBV19 and TRBJ2-5; 7 nucleotides match TRBD1. The germline V gene encodes CDR1 LNHDA and CDR2 SQIVND (reference sequence). Trimming took 7 bases from V and 3 from J; bases not matched to a gene: 5. The CDR3 runs to 13 residues. This CDR3 reads CASTGQFKETQYF. The DNA for the CDR3 is TGTGCCAGTACGGGACAGTTCAAAGAGACCCAGTACTTC. Using reference TRBV19 and TRBJ2-5 for the parts outside the CDR3, the full variable domain is DGGITQSPKYLFRKEGQNVTLSCEQNLNHDAMYWYRQDPGQGLRLIYYSQIVNDFQKGDIAEGYSVSREKKESFPLTVTSAQKNPTAFYLCASTGQFKETQYFGPGTRLLVL.

The gene calls are TRBV19 and TRBJ2-7; weak D call: TRBD1 (6 bases). The V end lost 1 base, the J end lost 3 bases, and 10 bases lay between the germline ends. Germline values: CDR1 LNHDA, CDR2 SQIVND (reference sequence). This CDR3 has 14 amino acids. CDR3 region: CASSIARGGYEQYF. CDR3 nucleotides: TGTGCCAGTAGTATAGCCAGGGGCGGCTACGAGCAGTACTTC.

The CDR3: CASRASYYGYTF. As DNA, the CDR3 is TGTGCCAGCAGGGCCTCTTACTATGGCTACACCTTC. The gene calls are TRBV5-6 and TRBJ1-2, with D hard to call. The CDR3 is 12 amino acids. V gave up 5 bases and J gave up 3 bases, with 8 bases separating them. Germline loops: CDR1 SGHDT, CDR2 YYEEEE.

The rearrangement links TRBV27 to TRBJ2-3; 8 bases agree with TRBD2. V gave up 7 bases and J gave up 2 bases; unmatched junction bases: 8. The length of the CDR3 is 15 residues. The germline gives CDR1 MNHEY, CDR2 SMNVEV (reference sequence). CDR3 bases: TGTGCCAGCATTTCATTGCGGGGGGACACAGATACGCAGTATTTT. This sequence encodes CASISLRGDTDTQYF.

The chain couples TRBV25-1 to TRBJ1-1, with D unresolved. CDR3 length: 11 amino acids. CDR1 is MGHDK, CDR2 SYGVNS, per germline. V gave up 5 bases and J gave up 8 bases, with 9 bases separating them. CDR3 protein: CASSLTTEAFF. Here the CDR3 DNA reads TGTGCCAGCAGTCTAACTACGGAAGCTTTCTTT.

In its sample, this clone was seen a few times. The V and J genes are TRBV6-1 and TRBJ1-1; TRBD1 might be the D (5 bases). V was shortened by 7 bases and J by 2 bases, with 14 bases between the two germline ends. Germline values: CDR1 MNHNS, CDR2 SASEGT. This CDR3 region has 14 residues. DNA of the CDR3: TGTGCCAGCAAACTAGCGGGGCTTAACACTGAAGCTTTCTTT. Amino acid sequence: CASKLAGLNTEAFF.

The V call is TRBV30, the J call TRBJ1-1, with 8 bases matching TRBD1. The germline gives CDR1 GTSNPN, CDR2 SVGIG (reference sequence). The V segment lost 1 base and the J segment 5 bases; nucleotides outside the gene matches: 12. The CDR3 sequence is 16 residues long. Here the CDR3 DNA reads TGTGCCTGGAGTGGGGACAGGATAAAAGTTTGGACTGAAGCTTTCTTT. Its translation: CAWSGDRIKVWTEAFF.

The rearrangement uses TRBV14 and TRBJ1-4; tentatively, D is TRBD1 (6 bases). Germline V CDR1 and CDR2: SGHDN, FVKESK. This CDR3 has 14 amino acids. With 5 bases removed from V and 0 bases from J, the gap between germline ends came to 7 bases. The CDR3: CASSYRATNEKLFF. Written as DNA, the CDR3 is TGTGCCAGCAGCTACAGGGCAACTAATGAAAAACTGTTTTTT.

The chain couples TRBV4-2 to TRBJ1-6; TRBD1 agrees at 11 bases. Germline CDR1 is LGHNA and CDR2 is YNFKEQ. Trimming cost V 4 bases and J 5 bases; bases outside gene matches: 7. CDR3 length equals 17 residues. The CDR3 protein is CASSLRDRGTHNSPLHF. In DNA form, the CDR3 reads TGTGCCAGCAGCCTCAGGGACAGGGGGACCCATAATTCACCCCTCCACTTT.

The CDR3 loop is CASSPGIRGMNTEAFF. The DNA for the CDR3 is TGTGCCAGCAGCCCCGGTATCAGGGGGATGAACACTGAAGCTTTCTTT. This rearrangement joins TRBV5-4 to TRBJ1-1; 7 bases are shared with TRBD1. Germline CDR1 is SGHNT and CDR2 is YYREEE (reference sequence). There are 16 residues in the CDR3. Trimming cost V 4 bases and J 0 bases; bases outside gene matches: 9.

The J gene is TRBJ2-7, the V gene TRBV4-3; 8 positions agree with TRBD2. CDR3 length equals 16 residues. The junction had 8 bases not matched to a gene; V was cut back by 2 bases and J by 2 bases. Germline V lookup: CDR1 LGHNA, CDR2 YSLEER. The CDR3 loop reads CASSQRAGGNPYEQYF. For the CDR3, the DNA is TGCGCCAGCAGCCAAAGGGCGGGGGGCAATCCCTACGAGCAGTACTTC.

The chain is built from TRBV5-4 and TRBJ2-3; D might be TRBD2 (6 bases). Trimming pared 1 base from V and 2 bases from J, leaving 11 bases between. This CDR3 is 15 amino acids long. Germline V lookup: CDR1 SGHNT, CDR2 YYREEE (reference sequence). The CDR3 reads CASSLSAGITDTQYF. CDR3 nucleotides: TGTGCCAGCAGCTTGTCTGCGGGGATCACAGATACGCAGTATTTT.

This clone was seen just once. The chain is built from TRBV5-8 and TRBJ2-7, with TRBD1 as a possible D gene (5 bases). Germline CDR1 SGHTS, CDR2 YDEGEE. Trimming took 4 bases from V and 3 from J, leaving 8 bases between them. The CDR3 spans 12 residues. Here the CDR3 DNA reads TGTGCCAGCAGCCCGGACAACTACGAGCAGTACTTC. This encodes CASSPDNYEQYF.

The gene calls are TRBV7-9 and TRBJ2-5; 8 bases agree with TRBD2. CDR1 is SEHNR and CDR2 is FQNEAQ in the germline V gene (reference sequence). CDR3 length: 18 amino acids. The V and J ends lost 2 bases and 5 bases, in that order; junction bases with no gene match: 16. CDR3 in DNA: TGTGCCAGCAGCTTACGGGAAGGAGGACTAGCCGGCGGGGAGACCCAGTACTTC. It yields the protein CASSLREGGLAGGETQYF.

V and J are TRBV6-1 and TRBJ1-1; unclear D gene. Germline loops: CDR1 MNHNS, CDR2 SASEGT. The CDR3 loop spans 12 amino acids. The V end lost 1 base, the J end lost 10 bases, and 10 bases lay between the germline ends. The CDR3 region is CASSEDNPRAFF. DNA for the CDR3: TGTGCCAGCAGTGAAGACAATCCTCGAGCTTTCTTT.

The rearrangement uses TRBV30 and TRBJ1-5; D is possibly TRBD1 (6 bases). Germline-derived CDR1 and CDR2 are GTSNPN and SVGIG (reference sequence). This CDR3 comprises 14 residues. Between the trimmed V and J ends, which lost 0 bases and 7 bases, there was a span of 13 bases. The CDR3 loop reads CAWSVAGASQPQHF. The CDR3 DNA sequence: TGTGCCTGGAGTGTAGCAGGGGCGAGCCAGCCCCAGCATTTT. Full variable domain (outside the CDR3, taken from reference TRBV30 and TRBJ1-5): SQTIHQWPATLVQPVGSPLSLECTVEGTSNPNLYWYRQAAGRGLQLLFYSVGIGQISSEVPQNLSASRPQDRQFILSSKKLLLSDSGFYLCAWSVAGASQPQHFGDGTRLSIL.

The genes are TRBV27 and TRBJ2-3; D perhaps matches TRBD2 (6 bases). CDR3 length: 15 amino acids. V lost 7 bases to trimming and J lost 4 bases, with 18 bases between them. CDR1 and CDR2 (germline): MNHEY, SMNVEV (reference sequence). CDR3 amino acids: CASTRAGTPSDTQYF. CDR3 bases: TGTGCCAGCACCCGGGCTGGGACTCCTTCAGATACGCAGTATTTT.

This sequence joins TRBV5-8 and TRBJ2-2; maybe TRBD2 (6 bases). Germline V gene data show CDR1 as SGHTS and CDR2 as YDEGEE. Trimming removed 4 bases from V and 0 bases from J, with 13 bases in between. The CDR3 is 16 residues long. Here the CDR3 reads CASSPTAGTNTGELFF. Written as DNA, the CDR3 is TGTGCCAGCAGCCCCACCGCGGGGACGAACACCGGGGAGCTGTTTTTT.

This clone occurred a few times. The chain is built from TRBV27 and TRBJ1-6, with TRBD1 identical over 9 bases. The CDR3 covers 17 residues. Germline V gene data show CDR1 as MNHEY and CDR2 as SMNVEV (reference sequence). V lost 5 bases, J lost 12 bases, and 17 bases stayed unmatched. The CDR3 DNA follows: TGTGCCAGCAGTCCCACCCCTACCGGGACAGGGATTCGACCCCTCCACTTT. Amino acid sequence: CASSPTPTGTGIRPLHF.

V usage is TRBV11-2 and J usage is TRBJ1-4; 8 bases agree with TRBD1. CDR3 size: 12 residues. Looked up from germline, CDR1 is SGHAT and CDR2 is FQNNGV. V lost 6 bases to trimming and J lost 11 bases; unmatched junction nucleotides: 5. The CDR3 bases are TGTGCCAGCAGTTCGACAGGGGATAAACTGTTTTTT. Translation gives CASSSTGDKLFF.

The chain has TRBV6-5 and TRBJ1-6; D gene unclear. Germline CDR1 reads MNHEY; CDR2 reads SVGAGI. The CDR3 spans 15 residues. V lost 6 bases, J lost 0 bases, and 9 bases lay in between. The CDR3 loop reads CASRAGSSYNSPLHF. In DNA, the CDR3 is TGTGCCAGCAGGGCCGGGAGCTCCTATAATTCACCCCTCCACTTT.

The rearrangement joins TRBV6-1 to TRBJ1-4; D perhaps matches TRBD1 (6 bases). The germline V gene has CDR1 MNHNS and CDR2 SASEGT. Trimming took 6 bases from V and 6 from J, leaving 14 bases between them. The CDR3 is 14 residues long. The CDR3 DNA sequence: TGTGCCAGCAGGCGGGGGCTAGTAGATGAAAAACTGTTTTTT. This encodes CASRRGLVDEKLFF.